The rows below give T cell receptor beta chains drawn from one sample of a study of T cell repertoires in cytomegalovirus infection. Their specific antigens are unknown. From the reads, TCRdb called clonotypes with MiXCR, one entry per CDR3 protein. The sample consists of approximately 300,000 distinct CDR3 sequences, about 29% of them appearing once. The sequences come from cultured PBMCs, collected from culture after CMV antigen stimulation. The receptors shown here come from a human donor in good health (CMV status not recorded). Some clones in this sample may be carry-over from other donors' samples. The CDR3 runs from the conserved cysteine through the conserved F or W. Each record gives: V gene, J gene, CDR3 length, clone size, D gene, CDR3 DNA, CDR3 protein. A D gene is named only where the DNA matches it firmly. Clone size is stated in some rows and not others, as once, few, many or a class when expanded.

>TRBV6-2/TRBV6-3|TRBJ2-7|13|NA|NA
TGTGCCAGCGGCGGAGGGGGCCTCTACGAGCAGTACTTC
CASGGGGLYEQYF
>TRBV4-1|TRBJ1-6|13|NA|NA
TGCGCCAGCAGCCAAGATGGAGGATCACCCCTCCACTTT
CASSQDGGSPLHF
>TRBV20-1|TRBJ2-3|16|few|NA
TGCAGTGCTAGAGATTCGGGCCCATCTGGGACAGATACGCAGTATTTT
CSARDSGPSGTDTQYF
>TRBV5-8|TRBJ2-5|15|few|TRBD1
TGTGCCAGCAGCTTGGGGGACAGTGGGATGGAGACCCAGTACTTC
CASSLGDSGMETQYF
>TRBV7-2|TRBJ1-4|15|NA|NA
TGTGCCAGCAGCTTAAGGACACCTGGAACCGAAAAACTGTTTTTT
CASSLRTPGTEKLFF
>TRBV19|TRBJ2-5|15|NA|TRBD1
TGTGCCAGTAGTAGGAACAAGGGACAGCAAGAGACCCAGTACTTC
CASSRNKGQQETQYF
>TRBV19|TRBJ2-2|16|few|NA
TGTGCCAGTAGTCTTCAAGCCGGGGCCGTCACCGGGGAGCTGTTTTTT
CASSLQAGAVTGELFF
>TRBV3-1|TRBJ2-1|17|once|TRBD2
TGTGCCAGCAGCCAAGGACTAGCGGGAGTTCCCGGGAGTGAGCAGTTCTTC
CASSQGLAGVPGSEQFF
>TRBV12-3/TRBV12-4|TRBJ1-1|14|few|NA
TGTGCCAGCAGTTTGAGCTGGGGGTGGACTGAAGCTTTCTTT
CASSLSWGWTEAFF
>TRBV27|TRBJ1-1|16|NA|NA
TGTGCCAGCAGTTTATCGGAGGGGTACTGGGACACTGAAGCTTTCTTT
CASSLSEGYWDTEAFF
>TRBV12-3/TRBV12-4|TRBJ2-1|14|few|NA
TGTGCCAGCAGTTTATTCCGGGGGAGCAATGAGCAGTTCTTC
CASSLFRGSNEQFF
>TRBV7-8|TRBJ1-3|16|NA|NA
TGTGCCAGCAGCTTATCCAACAGGGCCACGGATAACACCATATATTTT
CASSLSNRATDNTIYF
>TRBV7-8|TRBJ1-2|14|NA|NA
TGTGCCAGCAGCTTAGATGGCAGGGGCTATGGCTACACCTTC
CASSLDGRGYGYTF
>TRBV11-2|TRBJ2-7|12|few|NA
TGTGCCAGCAGTCAGGGTCACTACGAGCAGTACTTC
CASSQGHYEQYF
>TRBV4-1|TRBJ1-1|15|few|TRBD1
TGCGCCAGCAGCCGGACCGGACAGGGGTACACTGAAGCTTTCTTT
CASSRTGQGYTEAFF
>TRBV12-5|TRBJ1-1|13|NA|NA
TGTGCTAGTGGTTCCCATTGGAACACTGAAGCTTTCTTT
CASGSHWNTEAFF
>TRBV7-9|TRBJ2-7|17|NA|TRBD2
TGTGCCAGCAGCTTAGTGGGCTTGGGGGGGAGCTCCTACGAGCAGTACTTC
CASSLVGLGGSSYEQYF
>TRBV7-2|TRBJ2-3|12|many|NA
TGTGCCAGCAGACCCGAATGGGATACGCAGTATTTT
CASRPEWDTQYF
>TRBV5-5|TRBJ2-3|13|NA|NA
TGTGCCAGCAGCTCCGTCGATACAGATACGCAGTATTTT
CASSSVDTDTQYF
>TRBV7-7|TRBJ1-4|13|few|NA
TGTGCTAGCAGCTTACAGGCAAATGAAAAACTGTTTTTT
CASSLQANEKLFF
>TRBV19|TRBJ1-1|13|NA|NA
TGTGCCAGTGACGACAGGATCAACACTGAAGCTTTCTTT
CASDDRINTEAFF
>TRBV24-1|TRBJ2-5|15|few|NA
TGTGCCACCAGTGAGTCCGGGACGGATCAAGAGACCCAGTACTTC
CATSESGTDQETQYF
>TRBV24-1|TRBJ1-3|16|once|TRBD1
TGTGCCACCAGTGAACTCTACAGGGGCTCTGGAAACACCATATATTTT
CATSELYRGSGNTIYF
>TRBV4-1|TRBJ1-3|17|once|TRBD1
TGTGCCAGCAGCCAAACCCCGGGACAGAACTCTGGAAACACCATATATTTT
CASSQTPGQNSGNTIYF
>TRBV4-1|TRBJ2-1|15|few|TRBD2
TGCGCCAGCAGGACTAGCGGGAGTTCGCCCAATGAGCAGTTCTTC
CASRTSGSSPNEQFF
>TRBV19|TRBJ2-7|15|NA|NA
TGTGCCAGTAGTATTAGGAGCGGGACAACCTACGAGCAGTACTTC
CASSIRSGTTYEQYF
>TRBV7-6|TRBJ2-3|13|few|NA
TGTGCCAGCAGCTTAGTGGGGAGAGATACGCAGTATTTT
CASSLVGRDTQYF
>TRBV4-1|TRBJ1-1|17|NA|NA
TGTGCCAGCAGCCAAGATTGGGGCAGTACTATGAACACTGAAGCTTTCTTT
CASSQDWGSTMNTEAFF
>TRBV28|TRBJ2-1|18|few|NA
TGTGCCAGCAGTTCCCCGGGGGCGGCCGAGGGCCAAGGCTATGAGCAGTTCTTC
CASSSPGAAEGQGYEQFF
>TRBV20-1|TRBJ2-1|14|few|NA
TGCAGTGCTACCCGGGACTCCACCTACAATGAGCAGTTCTTC
CSATRDSTYNEQFF
>TRBV7-9|TRBJ2-5|15|many|NA
TGTGCCAGCAGCCGTGGGCGGAGTCTAAGGGAGACCCAGTACTTC
CASSRGRSLRETQYF
>TRBV7-9|TRBJ2-3|15|NA|TRBD2
TGTGCCAGCAGCTTACGACTAGCGGGGGATGGTACGCAGTATTTT
CASSLRLAGDGTQYF
>TRBV4-1|TRBJ2-2|15|NA|NA
TGCGCCAGCAGCCAAGCAGAGGCAGGCACCGGGGAGCTGTTTTTT
CASSQAEAGTGELFF
>TRBV27|TRBJ2-1|15|NA|NA
TGTGCCAGCAGTTTATCGAGGGAGTCCCACAATGAGCAGTTCTTC
CASSLSRESHNEQFF
>TRBV7-9|TRBJ1-2|15|NA|NA
TGTGCCAGCAGCTTCACAGGGATCAATAACTATGGCTACACCTTC
CASSFTGINNYGYTF
>TRBV19|TRBJ2-1|15|NA|TRBD2
TGTGCCAGTAGAGAAGCGGGAGGAGCCTACAATGAGCAGTTCTTC
CASREAGGAYNEQFF
>TRBV29-1|TRBJ2-7|16|NA|NA
TGCAGCGTTTCCCCACAGTCCTGGGGCCTCTCCTACGAGCAGTACTTC
CSVSPQSWGLSYEQYF